The clone carrying this T cell receptor beta chain was counted between two and nine times. The CDR3 totals 15 residues. V gave up 5 bases and J gave up 1 base, with 12 bases separating them. Germline assignment: CDR1 SGHTA and CDR2 FQGNSA. TCRdb reprocessed the RT-PCR reads with MiXCR, giving one entry per CDR3 protein. Of about 500,000 distinct CDR3 sequences in the sample, roughly 13% were seen once. The data derive from a study of response to subunit inactivated influenza vaccine. This clonotype was obtained from a man in his fifties who received an inactivated influenza vaccine. V gene TRBV7-2 combines with J gene TRBJ2-1; perhaps D is TRBD1 or TRBD2 (5 bases each). This specimen consisted of PBMCs from blood, obtained more than 35 days after vaccination. CDR3 residues: CASSVRDQSYNEQFF. The DNA of the CDR3 is TGTGCCAGCAGCGTCCGGGACCAGTCCTACAATGAGCAGTTCTTC.